These 27 T cell receptor beta chains share one sample of origin, sequenced in a study of shared clonotypes between healthy human individuals. Sequencing used immunoSEQ multiplex PCR; TCRdb keeps in-frame clones, though not all of them. The table includes some 2.3 million clones, just over 90% detected once. Sequenced input: naive CD4+ T cells from PBMCs. Stated subset: CD45RA+ positively selected. These receptors were obtained from a man in his late teens or twenties in good health. Some clones in this sample may be carry-over from other donors' samples.

This clone was counted a single time. V gene TRBV7-9 combines with J gene TRBJ1-3; no clear D gene. CDR1 and CDR2 (germline): SEHNR, FQNEAQ (reference sequence). The CDR3 loop spans 17 amino acids. The V and J ends lost 0 bases and 2 bases respectively, with 14 bases between them. Written as DNA, the CDR3 is TGTGCCAGCAGCTTAGCCTCGGCAGGCCTTACTGGAAACACCATATATTTT. Translated: CASSLASAGLTGNTIYF.

V gene TRBV5-1 combines with J gene TRBJ2-5; D might be TRBD1 (6 bases). CDR1 SGHRS and CDR2 YFSETQ come from the germline V gene. The CDR3 is 15 amino acids. Trimming left V 1 base short and J 5 bases short, with 15 bases between. In nucleotides, the CDR3 is TGCGCCAGCAGCTTGTTGTGGGGGCCTGAGGAGACCCAGTACTTC. Protein: CASSLLWGPEETQYF.

V and J are TRBV21-1 and TRBJ1-4; no DNA check was done on the table's D call, TRBD1. TRBV21-1 is termed a pseudogene. The CDR3 totals 18 residues. The CDR3 DNA sequence: TGTGCCAGCAGCCCAAGACGACAGGGACGAACAACTAATGAAAAACTGTTTTTT. As protein: CASSPRRQGRTTNEKLFF.

This clone occurred once. The rearrangement links TRBV7-2 to TRBJ2-1; 13 bases fit TRBD2. Trimming took 4 bases from V and 6 from J; bases not matched to a gene: 6. Germline lookup yields CDR1 SGHTA and CDR2 FQGNSA. This CDR3 has 16 amino acids. CDR3 DNA sequence: TGTGCCAGCAGCTGGACCGGGACTAGCGGGATCAATGAGCAGTTCTTC. As protein: CASSWTGTSGINEQFF.

This clone was detected only once. This chain joins TRBV18 and TRBJ2-7, with TRBD2 identical over 13 bases. The CDR3 is made up of 15 amino acids. Looked up from germline, CDR1 is KGHSH and CDR2 is LQKENI. V lost 3 bases and J lost 5; bases outside the gene matches: 4. The CDR3 region is CASSPGLAGVNEQYF. The CDR3 DNA follows: TGTGCCAGCTCACCCGGACTAGCGGGAGTGAACGAGCAGTACTTC.

The rearrangement joins TRBV7-3 to TRBJ2-1; maybe TRBD1 (6 bases). V was shortened by 6 bases and J by 1 base, with 19 bases between the two germline ends. The CDR3 is 17 residues long. Germline V gives CDR1 SGHTA, CDR2 FQGTGA. CDR3 nucleotides: TGTGCCAGCAGTCCTTACCCGGGACAATATTCCTACAATGAGCAGTTCTTC. Its protein product is CASSPYPGQYSYNEQFF.

Regarding this clone: The junction differs from germline at one of its ends, possibly a read error. V usage is TRBV10-3 and J usage is TRBJ1-1; a weak D match, TRBD1 (6 bases). The CDR3 loop spans 14 amino acids. The germline gives CDR1 ENHRY, CDR2 SYGVKD. CDR3 in amino acids: CAISSWGTNTETFF. CDR3 nucleotide sequence: TGTGCCATCAGTTCCTGGGGGACAAACACTGAAACTTTCTTT.

V usage is TRBV2 and J usage is TRBJ1-1; TRBD1 might be the D (5 bases). The CDR3 has 13 residues. Trimming removed 3 bases at V and 7 bases at J, with 12 bases between. Germline CDR1 SNHLY, CDR2 FYNNEI. The CDR3 loop reads CASSDEGQNEAFF. DNA of the CDR3: TGTGCCAGCAGTGATGAGGGGCAAAATGAAGCTTTCTTT.

To note about this clone: The junction shows a germline mismatch at one end, possibly a read error. This chain uses TRBV2 with TRBJ2-7; D not resolved. The CDR3 has 14 amino acids. Germline V gene lookup returns CDR1 SNHLY and CDR2 FYNNEI. Here the CDR3 reads CASSGGTVGYDQYF. The CDR3 coding sequence is TGTGCCAGCAGTGGAGGCACTGTGGGGTACGACCAGTACTTC.

This chain joins TRBV11-2 and TRBJ1-2, with no clear D. V lost 5 bases, J lost 7 bases, and 14 bases lay in between. The CDR3 length is 13 residues. Germline CDR1 SGHAT, CDR2 FQNNGV. The CDR3 reads CASSLGQQSGYTF. The CDR3 nucleotides are TGTGCCAGCAGCCTGGGCCAGCAGTCTGGCTACACCTTC. The entire variable domain, with the rest obtained from reference TRBV11-2 and TRBJ1-2, is as follows: EAGVAQSPRYKIIEKRQSVAFWCNPISGHATLYWYQQILGQGPKLLIQFQNNGVVDDSQLPKDRFSAERLKGVDSTLKIQPAKLEDSAVYLCASSLGQQSGYTFGSGTRLTVV.

The rearrangement uses TRBV10-2 and TRBJ2-7; D remains unclear. The V and J ends lost 0 bases and 6 bases respectively, with 6 bases between them. Germline CDR1 reads WSHSY; CDR2 reads SAAADI. This CDR3 region has 12 residues. This CDR3 reads CASSESAGEQYF. The CDR3, as DNA: TGCGCCAGCAGTGAGTCTGCTGGCGAGCAGTACTTC.

The V and J genes are TRBV9 and TRBJ2-2; unclear D gene. This CDR3 is 13 amino acids long. Germline V CDR1 and CDR2: SGDLS, YYNGEE. Trimming shortened V by 1 base and J by 4 bases, and 5 bases separated the two germline ends. The CDR3 here is CASSVRLTGELFF. Written as DNA, the CDR3 is TGTGCCAGCAGCGTACGGCTCACCGGGGAGCTGTTTTTT.

The V call is TRBV6-5, the J call TRBJ2-3; D is uncertain. The CDR3 covers 13 residues. The V end was cut by 2 bases, the J end by 4 bases, with 7 bases between. CDR1 is MNHEY, CDR2 SVGAGI, per germline. The CDR3 spells CASSYLFPDTQYF. The CDR3 DNA reads TGTGCCAGCAGTTACCTCTTCCCAGATACGCAGTATTTT.

V is TRBV28 and J is TRBJ1-5; 8 bases map to TRBD1. Unmatched junction bases numbered 12, after V lost 6 bases and J lost 11 bases. Germline V gene sequence: CDR1 MDHEN, CDR2 SYDVKM. The CDR3 extends over 14 amino acids. CDR3 region: CASSRTGGRLAQHF. The CDR3 DNA reads as TGTGCCAGCAGCCGCACAGGGGGAAGGTTGGCCCAGCATTTT.

Only a few counts were recorded for this clone. Other DNA sequences from this sample encode an identical CDR3 as well. The chain couples TRBV28 to TRBJ1-2; D not certain. CDR1 is MDHEN and CDR2 is SYDVKM in the germline V gene. CDR3 length equals 12 residues. The V end was cut by 2 bases, the J end by 4 bases, with 5 bases between. CDR3 in DNA: TGTGCCAGCAGTTTACAGCTCTATGGCTACACCTTC. This sequence encodes CASSLQLYGYTF.

The rearrangement uses TRBV7-3 and TRBJ2-5; D tentatively reads TRBD1 or TRBD2 (5 bases each). The CDR3 consists of 14 residues. The germline V gene encodes CDR1 SGHTA and CDR2 FQGTGA. V lost 4 bases to trimming and J lost 1 base, with 10 bases between them. For the CDR3, the DNA is TGTGCCAGCAGCTATTACGGGACCCAAGAGACCCAGTACTTC. Protein product: CASSYYGTQETQYF.

The gene calls are TRBV28 and TRBJ1-5, with D tentatively TRBD1 (5 bases). This CDR3 has 14 residues. Trimming pared 7 bases from V and 3 bases from J, leaving 13 bases between. The germline CDR1 and CDR2 sequences are MDHEN and SYDVKM. CDR3 sequence reads: CASIRQGTNQPQHF. For the CDR3, the DNA is TGTGCCAGCATTAGGCAGGGTACCAATCAGCCCCAGCATTTT.

V and J are TRBV4-1 and TRBJ2-7; TRBD1 matches 9 bases. The length of the CDR3 is 16 residues. Germline CDR1 reads MGHRA; CDR2 reads YSYEKL. The junction had 10 bases not matched to a gene; V was cut back by 2 bases and J by 5 bases. The CDR3 DNA reads TGCGCCAGCAGCCAAAACCGGGACAGGGTGTTCAACGAGCAGTACTTC. Amino acids: CASSQNRDRVFNEQYF.

The chain carries TRBV2 and TRBJ2-5; D may correspond to TRBD1 or TRBD2 (6 bases each). Trimming took 7 bases from V and 5 from J, leaving 14 bases between them. The CDR3 is 13 amino acids. Germline CDR1 is SNHLY and CDR2 is FYNNEI. In nucleotides, the CDR3 is TGTGCCAGCACACCGGGGGCCGGTGAGACCCAGTACTTC. This gives the protein CASTPGAGETQYF. Based on the CDR3 plus reference TRBV2 and TRBJ2-5, the full variable domain is EPEVTQTPSHQVTQMGQEVILRCVPISNHLYFYWYRQILGQKVEFLVSFYNNEISEKSEIFDDQFSVERPDGSNFTLKIRSTKLEDSAMYFCASTPGAGETQYFGPGTRLLVL.

The sample holds one count of this clone. The chain is built from TRBV5-1 and TRBJ1-1; D unresolved. Between the trimmed V and J ends, which lost 0 bases and 2 bases, there was a span of 8 bases. The CDR3 consists of 14 residues. The germline V gene has CDR1 SGHRS and CDR2 YFSETQ. This chain's CDR3 is CASSLVSINTEAFF. The DNA of the CDR3 is TGCGCCAGCAGCTTGGTCTCCATCAACACTGAAGCTTTCTTT.

The J gene is TRBJ2-1, the V gene TRBV6-6; no clear D. Trimming pared 6 bases from V and 13 bases from J, leaving 13 bases between. This CDR3 is 11 amino acids long. CDR1 and CDR2 from the germline V gene are MNHNY and SVGAGI (reference sequence). The CDR3 coding sequence is TGTGCCAGCAGCCAACCCGCCCCACAGTTCTTC. Its translation is CASSQPAPQFF.

This rearrangement joins TRBV11-2 to TRBJ1-5, with 11 bases fitting TRBD1. Germline CDR1 and CDR2: SGHAT and FQNNGV. This CDR3 region has 16 residues. The trim removed 5 bases at V and 7 bases at J, leaving 10 bases unmatched. The CDR3 DNA follows: TGTGCCAGCAGCCCCTCCCGGGACAGGGGGTGGCAGCCCCAGCATTTT. Protein: CASSPSRDRGWQPQHF.

The chain couples TRBV7-9 to TRBJ2-1; 7 bases line up with TRBD2. The CDR3 extends over 17 amino acids. Germline V lookup: CDR1 SEHNR, CDR2 FQNEAQ (reference sequence). Losses at the gene ends were 1 base for V and 4 bases for J; bases not matched to a gene: 10. The DNA of the CDR3 is TGTGCCAGCAGCTTAGAGGTCGTAGCGGGCCTTTACAATGAGCAGTTCTTC. Translation: CASSLEVVAGLYNEQFF.

To note about this clone: Other DNA sequences in the sample encode the same CDR3. This sequence joins TRBV9 and TRBJ1-3; D is unclear. Germline values: CDR1 SGDLS, CDR2 YYNGEE. The CDR3 consists of 16 residues. V gave up 0 bases and J gave up 0 bases, with 10 bases separating them. The CDR3 here is CASSVGQLFSGNTIYF. The DNA for the CDR3 is TGTGCCAGCAGCGTAGGGCAGCTGTTCTCTGGAAACACCATATATTTT.

The rearrangement joins TRBV15 to TRBJ1-1; tentative D call: TRBD1 (5 bases). The CDR3 consists of 15 residues. CDR1 LNHNV and CDR2 YYDKDF come from the germline V gene (reference sequence). With 0 bases removed from V and 7 bases from J, the gap between germline ends came to 15 bases. CDR3 protein: CATSRERWGGIEAFF. The CDR3 nucleotides are TGTGCCACCAGCAGAGAGAGGTGGGGGGGGATTGAAGCTTTCTTT.

The chain joins TRBV7-9 to TRBJ1-1, with a possible D match to TRBD1 (5 bases). CDR1 SEHNR and CDR2 FQNEAQ come from the germline V gene (reference sequence). CDR3 size: 13 residues. V was pared by 4 bases and J by 5 bases, with 11 bases between. The CDR3 DNA is TGTGCCAGCAGCTACACCCAGGGAACTGAAGCTTTCTTT. It specifies CASSYTQGTEAFF.

This clone has just one count. Other nucleotide sequences in the sample specify the same CDR3. The chain couples TRBV18 to TRBJ2-7; 10 nucleotides line up with TRBD1. The junction had 2 bases not matched to a gene; V was cut back by 3 bases and J by 6 bases. The CDR3 extends over 13 amino acids. Germline V gene lookup returns CDR1 KGHSH and CDR2 LQKENI. DNA for the CDR3: TGTGCCAGCTCACCGGGGACAGGGGCCGAGCAGTACTTC. Translation: CASSPGTGAEQYF.